This entry features one T cell receptor beta chain sequence. Its target antigen remains unknown. No base qualities exist here, and no much larger clone lies one base off it. This sample was taken from a study of T cell responses to AZD1222 COVID-19 vaccine (dated by TCRdb to 2020 to 2023). General notes on the study: A total of around 240 trial participants underwent TCR sequencing, of whom about 210 received two doses of AZD1222 and approximately 25 received two doses of the MenACWY control vaccine. Enrollment into the trials was organized by age into subgroups of 18-55, 56-69 and 70-plus years, and those subgroups contained approximately 150, 30 and 60 TCR-sequenced participants, respectively.

Relative to germline, V is 3 bases shorter and J is 3 bases shorter, with 8 bases between their ends. The germline V gene (reference sequence) gives CDR1 as LGHDT and CDR2 as YNNKEL. Inclusive of the bounding cysteine and phenylalanine, the CDR3 is 14 residues long. Only the CDR3 part of the read is kept: 42 bases, read in frame from the first base. The investigation overall reported the following: Only five to seven AZD1222 recipients were SARS-CoV-2 seropositive at baseline, limiting conclusions about previously exposed vaccinees. After two AZD1222 doses, spike-specific TCR breadth and depth were significantly higher than at day 0 and than in MenACWY recipients. Participants were mostly white British and included more females than males, and it was suggested by the authors that clonal diversity may have been underestimated. Reportedly, close to half of the unique spike-specific TCRs recognized epitopes lying outside the regions that are mutated in the B.1.351 and B.1.1.7 variants. In the small 56-69-year group, the increase in depth fell short of significance, most likely because of low power. Because no day 14 peak-response samples were available, the repertoires could be characterized only after the peak T cell response. CD4 TCRs associated with the vaccine covered the entire spike protein, and the dominant responses were in regions 160-218 and 743-854.

The sample's time point label, decoded: about 28 days (+/-7) after the second vaccine dose. AZD1222 recipients whose second dose came at about 4 weeks and those whose second dose came at about 12 weeks were combined into one group, since spike-specific TCR depth and breadth did not differ between the two schedules. Vaccinee samples were obtained from the UK trials COV001 and COV002, which included a single-blind randomized controlled phase 2/3 trial of AZD1222 (ChAdOx1 nCoV-19) in healthy adults. Trial participant PBMC samples were collected at day 0 and day 28 after the second dose for TCRbeta chain sequencing. The CDR3 regions of human TCRbeta chains were analyzed by immunosequencing. On the authors' methods: TCRs in the repertoires were matched against a reference library of SARS-CoV-2-specific TCRs that had been generated with the MIRA antigen-specificity platform. Breadth was defined as the fraction of unique TCRs that were SARS-CoV-2-associated, and depth was defined as the fraction of total T cells that were SARS-CoV-2-associated. Each spike-specific TCR was assigned to its reactive spike region and to a CD4 or CD8 class using the MIRA data. Log10-transformed breadth and depth values were compared by one-way ANOVA with Sidak's multiple comparisons tests. TCRdb mirrors the immuneACCESS table, restricted to in-frame sequences. Some clones are absent from its copies; in checked studies, under half trace to an unresolved V gene, and the reason for the others is unknown. From that table come the V and J calls and clone size; the DNA was used to work out D and trimming. Across this sample there are about 120,000 clones, with 75% to 90% seen only once. In total, the top ten clones hold about 2.5% of the sample.

The sequence derives from an adult who received the AZD1222 COVID-19 vaccine. The specimen was peripheral blood, collected 28 days after the second AZD1222 dose. The V gene is TRBV3-1 (or the pseudogene TRBV3-2) and the J gene is TRBJ2-2, with the D gene call left open. The nucleotide sequence reads as follows: TGTGCCAGCAGCCAGGTCTCCTACACCGGGGAGCTGTTTTTT. This sequence encodes CASSQVSYTGELFF.